The 26 T cell receptor beta chains below all came from one sample that was sequenced in a study of blood T cell repertoires in COVID-19 (dated by TCRdb to about 2020). The library was built by means of the immunoSEQ multiplex PCR assay. As stored in TCRdb, this immuneACCESS dataset retains in-frame rearrangements with V and J assigned. A fraction of the clones does not appear; measured against another copy, unresolved V genes explain less than half of the discrepancy, and the remainder lacks a known reason. The sample yields about 79,000 clones; more than 85% were counted once. The biggest ten clones account for roughly 13% of the sample. The sequenced material came from peripheral blood. Receptors originate from a man aged 70-80 years with active or convalescent COVID-19.

The chain combines TRBV19 with TRBJ2-7, with TRBD2 as a possible D gene (7 bases). V gave up 6 bases and J gave up 3 bases, with 18 bases separating them. The germline CDR1 and CDR2 sequences are LNHDA and SQIVND (reference sequence). The CDR3 spans 15 residues. The CDR3 here is CASSQAGTTYYEQYF. The CDR3 DNA reads TGTGCCAGTAGCCAAGCGGGGACAACCTACTACGAGCAGTACTTC.

Concerning this clone: This sample also contains other DNA sequences that code for the same CDR3. This chain joins TRBV3-1 (or the pseudogene TRBV3-2) and TRBJ2-7; the D is unclear. Trimming shortened V by 0 bases and J by 5 bases, and 5 bases separated the two germline ends. This CDR3 comprises 12 residues. The germline V gene encodes CDR1 LGHDT and CDR2 YNNKEL (reference sequence). The CDR3 region is CASSQDLDEQYF. The DNA of the CDR3 is TGTGCCAGCAGCCAAGATCTTGACGAGCAGTACTTC.

J is TRBJ1-1 and V is TRBV10-3, with unresolved D. Trimming removed 2 bases at V and 5 bases at J, with 15 bases between. The germline CDR1 and CDR2 sequences are ENHRY and SYGVKD. CDR3 length equals 15 residues. CDR3 amino acids: CAISENDPPETEAFF. In nucleotides, the CDR3 is TGTGCCATCAGTGAGAACGACCCACCGGAGACTGAAGCTTTCTTT.

This chain joins TRBV6-5 and TRBJ2-7, with D possibly TRBD2 on 5 matching bases. Trimming pared 6 bases from V and 2 bases from J, leaving 11 bases between. The germline V gene encodes CDR1 MNHEY and CDR2 SVGAGI. This CDR3 has 13 amino acids. The CDR3 nucleotides read TGTGCCAGCAGGCCTAGCCCAACCTACGAGCAGTACTTC. Amino acids: CASRPSPTYEQYF.

The chain uses TRBV4-1 and TRBJ2-3; TRBD2 matches 15 bases. There are 18 residues in the CDR3. Germline values: CDR1 MGHRA, CDR2 YSYEKL. The V gene end was trimmed by 3 bases and the J gene end by 6 bases; junction bases not matched to a gene: 10. The CDR3, as DNA: TGCGCCAGCAGCCACAGTTCGGGACTAGCGGGGGGTGGGGATACGCAGTATTTT. It encodes CASSHSSGLAGGGDTQYF.

The chain joins TRBV3-1 (or the pseudogene TRBV3-2) to TRBJ2-7; 7 bases line up with TRBD2. V shed 4 bases, J shed 3 bases, and the junction held 18 bases outside the gene matches. This CDR3 region has 18 residues. CDR1 LGHDT and CDR2 YNNKEL come from the germline V gene (reference sequence). The CDR3 here is CASSRAPSGRQSHYEQYF. The CDR3 bases are TGTGCCAGCAGCCGCGCGCCTAGCGGCCGACAATCCCACTACGAGCAGTACTTC.

The V gene is TRBV12-3 or TRBV12-4, the J gene TRBJ2-5, with a weak D call TRBD2 (6 bases). The CDR3 runs to 12 residues. V was clipped by 6 bases and J by 5 bases, with 10 bases between them. The CDR3 protein is CASRSSAETQYF. Written as DNA, the CDR3 is TGTGCCAGCAGATCTAGCGCCGAGACCCAGTACTTC.

V is TRBV30 and J is TRBJ2-1; the D is unclear. The CDR3 has 13 residues. V gave up 4 bases and J gave up 0 bases, with 7 bases separating them. CDR1 is GTSNPN and CDR2 is SVGIG in the germline V gene (reference sequence). DNA of the CDR3: TGTGCCTGGATGAGAAGCTCCTACAATGAGCAGTTCTTC. It specifies CAWMRSSYNEQFF. Variable domain in full (rest from reference TRBV30 and TRBJ2-1): SQTIHQWPATLVQPVGSPLSLECTVEGTSNPNLYWYRQAAGRGLQLLFYSVGIGQISSEVPQNLSASRPQDRQFILSSKKLLLSDSGFYLCAWMRSSYNEQFFGPGTRLTVL.

The rearrangement joins TRBV7-2 to TRBJ2-7; the match to TRBD2 covers 13 bases. The CDR3 sequence is 15 residues long. CDR1 and CDR2 from the germline V gene are SGHTA and FQGNSA. The junction had 8 bases not matched to a gene; V was cut back by 7 bases and J by 5 bases. The CDR3, as DNA: TGTGCCAGCAAGGGGACTAGCGGGACTTTCAACGAGCAGTACTTC. Translation gives CASKGTSGTFNEQYF.

The chain combines TRBV3-1 (or the pseudogene TRBV3-2) with TRBJ2-2, with no clear D. Deletions cut 1 base from V and 6 bases from J, with 3 bases between. This CDR3 is built from 12 residues. The germline V gene encodes CDR1 LGHDT and CDR2 YNNKEL (reference sequence). CDR3 amino acids: CASSQVAGELFF. As DNA, the CDR3 is TGTGCCAGCAGCCAAGTAGCCGGGGAGCTGTTTTTT.

This chain joins TRBV9 and TRBJ2-1, with a weak D call TRBD2 (5 bases). Germline lookup yields CDR1 SGDLS and CDR2 YYNGEE. V lost 0 bases, J lost 0 bases, and 10 bases lay in between. The CDR3 is 16 residues long. CDR3: CASSVGPGSSYNEQFF. The CDR3 coding sequence is TGTGCCAGCAGCGTAGGACCGGGGAGCTCCTACAATGAGCAGTTCTTC.

This sequence joins TRBV13 and TRBJ1-2; maybe TRBD1 (6 bases). V was cut by 1 base and J by 5 bases, with 8 bases left in between. The germline V gene encodes CDR1 PRHDT and CDR2 FYEKMQ (reference sequence). This CDR3 region has 13 residues. The CDR3 sequence is CASSLAQGYGYTF. In DNA, the CDR3 is TGTGCCAGCAGCTTAGCGCAGGGGTATGGCTACACCTTC. Drawing the rest from reference TRBV13 and TRBJ1-2, the complete variable domain is AAGVIQSPRHLIKEKRETATLKCYPIPRHDTVYWYQQGPGQDPQFLISFYEKMQSDKGSIPDRFSAQQFSDYHSELNMSSLELGDSALYFCASSLAQGYGYTFGSGTRLTVV.

There are a few counts of this clone. The CDR3 reads CASSPQSGPLHF. The DNA for the CDR3 is TGTGCCAGCAGCCCCCAGTCGGGACCCCTCCACTTT. The gene calls are TRBV9 and TRBJ1-6, with D uncertain. Trimming took off 4 bases at V and 12 bases at J, with 11 bases between the two ends. CDR3 length: 12 residues. Germline values: CDR1 SGDLS, CDR2 YYNGEE.

This chain connects TRBV28 to TRBJ1-5; D may be TRBD1 (6 bases). CDR3 length: 16 amino acids. Germline V gene lookup returns CDR1 MDHEN and CDR2 SYDVKM. V lost 5 bases, J lost 0 bases, and 14 bases lay in between. The CDR3 nucleotides are TGTGCCAGCAGTCCCATAAGGGGGTATAGCAATCAGCCCCAGCATTTT. It translates to CASSPIRGYSNQPQHF.

The gene calls are TRBV6-2 or TRBV6-3 and TRBJ1-2, with 7 bases matching TRBD1. Germline V gene lookup returns CDR1 MNHEY and CDR2 SVGEGT. Trimming cost V 4 bases and J 7 bases; bases outside gene matches: 6. The CDR3 length is 13 residues. This CDR3 reads CASSWETGFGYTF. Here the CDR3 DNA reads TGTGCCAGCAGTTGGGAGACAGGGTTTGGCTACACCTTC.

This chain links TRBV25-1 with TRBJ2-7; a weak D match, TRBD2 (6 bases). The V gene lost 3 bases and the J gene lost 0 bases, with 9 bases spanning the gap. The CDR3 is made up of 14 amino acids. Germline V CDR1 and CDR2: MGHDK, SYGVNS. The DNA for the CDR3 is TGTGCCAGCAGTGATGGGAGGTACTCCTACGAGCAGTACTTC. Protein: CASSDGRYSYEQYF.

This clone was counted between two and nine times. The same CDR3 can be traced to other DNA sequences in this sample. The chain employs TRBV12-3 or TRBV12-4 and TRBJ1-2, with 7 nucleotides matching TRBD1. The junction had 1 base not matched to a gene; V was cut back by 2 bases and J by 4 bases. CDR3 size: 13 residues. The CDR3 spells CASSLSGGYGYTF. In nucleotides, the CDR3 is TGTGCCAGCAGTTTATCAGGGGGCTATGGCTACACCTTC.

The V gene is TRBV18, the J gene TRBJ2-7; D perhaps matches TRBD1 (6 bases). Germline CDR1 KGHSH, CDR2 LQKENI. V lost 4 bases to trimming and J lost 7 bases, with 17 bases between them. The CDR3 is 14 residues long. The chain's CDR3 is CASSLPGHSREQYF. The CDR3 coding sequence is TGTGCCAGCTCACTACCGGGACACTCCAGGGAGCAGTACTTC.

This clone was detected a few times. The genes are TRBV27 and TRBJ2-7; no clear D gene. Germline loops: CDR1 MNHEY, CDR2 SMNVEV (reference sequence). V was cut by 9 bases and J by 1 base, with 13 bases left in between. The CDR3 runs 13 residues. CDR3 bases: TGTGCCAGTATAAGACAAGAATCCTACGAGCAGTACTTC. This gives the protein CASIRQESYEQYF.

The chain carries TRBV7-2 and TRBJ2-2; 7 positions match TRBD2. The CDR3 loop spans 19 amino acids. V shed 5 bases and J 1 base; nucleotides not matched to a gene: 16. CDR1 is SGHTA and CDR2 is FQGNSA in the germline V gene. The CDR3 DNA reads TGTGCCAGCAGCGTAGGACCTAGTTTAGTAGCGGGGAACACCGGGGAGCTGTTTTTT. Translating gives CASSVGPSLVAGNTGELFF.

The genes are TRBV9 and TRBJ2-5, with 7 bases that match TRBD2. Germline V lookup: CDR1 SGDLS, CDR2 YYNGEE. V trimming: 0 bases; J trimming: 5 bases; junction bases outside the gene matches: 1. The length of the CDR3 is 13 residues. CDR3 coding DNA: TGTGCCAGCAGCGTAGACGGGAGGGAGACCCAGTACTTC. Its protein product is CASSVDGRETQYF.

The chain carries TRBV5-4 and TRBJ1-1, with TRBD1 matching 7 bases. This CDR3 has 15 amino acids. The trim removed 4 bases at V and 0 bases at J, leaving 6 bases unmatched. Per germline, CDR1 SGHNT and CDR2 YYREEE (reference sequence). CDR3 protein: CASSEGQTMNTEAFF. For the CDR3, the DNA is TGTGCCAGCAGCGAGGGACAGACCATGAACACTGAAGCTTTCTTT.

In nucleotides, the CDR3 is TGTGCCAGCGGCTCCCGGACACCTTACGAGCAGTACTTC. Translated, it gives CASGSRTPYEQYF. This chain links TRBV12-3 or TRBV12-4 with TRBJ2-7, with D tentatively TRBD1 (5 bases). The CDR3 totals 13 residues. V was clipped by 8 bases and J by 4 bases, with 15 bases between them.

The chain couples TRBV10-3 to TRBJ1-5, with TRBD1 as a possible D gene (5 bases). This CDR3 has 14 amino acids. CDR1 and CDR2 (germline): ENHRY, SYGVKD. V was pared by 0 bases and J by 5 bases, with 8 bases between. Here the CDR3 reads CAISESARDQPQHF. CDR3 DNA sequence: TGTGCCATCAGTGAGTCGGCCAGGGATCAGCCCCAGCATTTT.

The rearrangement joins TRBV2 to TRBJ2-7; the D gene is possibly TRBD2 (6 bases). Trimming took 6 bases from V and 0 from J, leaving 6 bases between them. The CDR3 totals 12 residues. Germline CDR1 is SNHLY and CDR2 is FYNNEI. The CDR3 sequence is CASSGSSYEQYF. In DNA form, the CDR3 reads TGTGCCAGCAGCGGGAGCTCCTACGAGCAGTACTTC. Variable domain in full (rest from reference TRBV2 and TRBJ2-7): EPEVTQTPSHQVTQMGQEVILRCVPISNHLYFYWYRQILGQKVEFLVSFYNNEISEKSEIFDDQFSVERPDGSNFTLKIRSTKLEDSAMYFCASSGSSYEQYFGPGTRLTVT.

The gene calls are TRBV10-3 and TRBJ2-7, with TRBD1 as a possible D gene (6 bases). Deletions cut 4 bases from V and 3 bases from J, with 13 bases between. Looked up from germline, CDR1 is ENHRY and CDR2 is SYGVKD. CDR3 length equals 14 residues. Here the CDR3 DNA reads TGTGCCATCAGTGGAGACAGGAACCTCTACGAGCAGTACTTC. It yields the protein CAISGDRNLYEQYF.